Listed below are T cell receptor beta chains from one sample, sequenced in a study of T cell changes during pregnancy in multiple sclerosis. Data came from immunoSEQ multiplex PCR; TCRdb stores just in-frame clones and leaves some out. Of about 68,000 clones listed, about 90% are singletons. Sequencing used peripheral blood, obtained in the second trimester of pregnancy. These receptors were obtained from a female donor with multiple sclerosis, enrolled in a pregnancy study. Both conserved end residues are part of each CDR3. A D gene is named only where the DNA matches it firmly. Some rows have no size entry. The others give once, few or many, or a class for an expanded clone.

size	D	V	J	DNA	CDR3
.	TRBD1	TRBV25-1	TRBJ1-2	TGTGCCAGCAGTGAGTTGGACAGGGAAGAATACTATGGCTACACCTTC	CASSELDREEYYGYTF
.	.	TRBV7-3	TRBJ2-2	TGTGCCAGCAGCTTACAGGGTTTAGTCACCGGGGAGCTGTTTTTT	CASSLQGLVTGELFF
.	TRBD2	TRBV9	TRBJ2-1	TGTGCCAGCAGCGTAGTCACGGGGGGGCCGAGCTATGAGCAGTTCTTC	CASSVVTGGPSYEQFF
.	TRBD1	TRBV6-4	TRBJ1-6	TGTGCCAGCAGCTCAGGGTCAGGGGGGACCCTCCACTTT	CASSSGSGGTLHF
.	TRBD2	TRBV7-2	TRBJ2-5	TGTGCCAGCAACGACAGACTAGCGGGGGGAGAGACCCAGTACTTC	CASNDRLAGGETQYF
.	.	TRBV5-4	TRBJ2-5	TGTGCCAGCAGCTCTCCCGACAGGGCGGGGGAGACCCAGTACTTC	CASSSPDRAGETQYF
.	TRBD2	TRBV18	TRBJ2-4	TGTGCCAGCTCACCGGGGGGGTCAGGAAACATTCAGTACTTC	CASSPGGSGNIQYF
once	TRBD2	TRBV4-3	TRBJ2-5	TGCGCCAGCAGCCAAGACGGGGGACTAGACCAAGAGACCCAGTACTTC	CASSQDGGLDQETQYF
.	.	TRBV9	TRBJ2-2	TGTGCCAGCAGCTTACGAAGAACGAGCACCGGGGAGCTGTTTTTT	CASSLRRTSTGELFF
.	TRBD2	TRBV19	TRBJ2-1	TGTGCCAGTAGACGGGACTACATAAGCAATGAGCAGTTCTTC	CASRRDYISNEQFF
few	.	TRBV9	TRBJ1-3	TGTGCCAGCAGCGCGAGGGGGATATCCTCTGGAAACACCATATATTTT	CASSARGISSGNTIYF
.	TRBD2	TRBV2	TRBJ2-3	TGTGCCAGCGCTGAGGAGCGGGGGGGGTCAGATACGCAGTATTTT	CASAEERGGSDTQYF
.	.	TRBV7-3	TRBJ1-2	TGTGCCAGCAGCGCCCGACGGGGGGCGACCGGGGGTGGCTACACCTTC	CASSARRGATGGGYTF
.	.	TRBV6-4	TRBJ2-2	TGTGCCAGCAGTGACTCGTCGGCCGGGGAGCTGTTTTTT	CASSDSSAGELFF
many	TRBD2	TRBV6-1	TRBJ2-7	TGTGCCAGCAGTGAGAGCGGGGGGGGCTCTCGCGAGCAGTACTTC	CASSESGGGSREQYF
.	.	TRBV19	TRBJ2-2	TGTGCCAGTACCCTCAGGGGTATTGCCGGGGAGCTGTTTTTT	CASTLRGIAGELFF
.	.	TRBV18	TRBJ1-3	TGTGCCAGCTCACCACCAAGGGGCTTCTCTGGAAACACCATATATTTT	CASSPPRGFSGNTIYF
.	TRBD1	TRBV19	TRBJ2-3	TGTGCCAGTAGAAAGACAGGGATAACAGATACGCAGTATTTT	CASRKTGITDTQYF
.	.	TRBV5-6	TRBJ1-6	TGTGCCAGCAGCTTGGGGACAGTCAATTCACCCCTCCACTTT	CASSLGTVNSPLHF
.	.	TRBV4-3	TRBJ1-2	TGCGCCAGCAGCCAAGATTCCCTAGGGGTATATGGCTACACCTTC	CASSQDSLGVYGYTF
.	TRBD1	TRBV27	TRBJ1-5	TGTGCCAGCAGTTTCGGACAGGGGGGACGGCCCCAGCATTTT	CASSFGQGGRPQHF
.	TRBD2	TRBV9	TRBJ2-1	TGTGCCAGCAGCGTTGTTGCCGGGACTAGCGGGGGGGCTGCCTACAATGAGCAGTTCTTC	CASSVVAGTSGGAAYNEQFF
.	.	TRBV18	TRBJ1-2	TGTGCCAGCTCACCACCATCCACTAACTCTAAGGGCTACACCTTC	CASSPPSTNSKGYTF
.	TRBD1	TRBV6-5	TRBJ1-1	TGTGCCAGCAGTTACCTAGGGACAGGGGGCGAGGTGAAAGCTTTCTTT	CASSYLGTGGEVKAFF
.	TRBD1	TRBV5-4	TRBJ2-2	TGTGCCACCCATCCTGGGCCCAGGGGGACCGGGGAGCTGTTTTTT	CATHPGPRGTGELFF
once	.	TRBV2	TRBJ1-4	TGTGCCAGCCAGTGGGGGGCAACTAATGAAAAACTGTTTTTT	CASQWGATNEKLFF
.	.	TRBV19	TRBJ2-5	TGTGCCAGTAGCCCGTACGGGGGGACCCAGTACTTC	CASSPYGGTQYF
.	TRBD1	TRBV30	TRBJ1-6	TGTGCCTGCCGAGCCGGCCAGGGGGCAGGCTCACCCCTCCACTTT	CACRAGQGAGSPLHF
.	.	TRBV2	TRBJ1-5	TGTGCCAGCAGGTGGACAGCTAGCAATCAGCCCCAGCATTTT	CASRWTASNQPQHF
.	TRBD1	TRBV7-2	TRBJ1-3	TGTGCCAGCAGTCTTAGGACAGGGCCTGGAAACACCATATATTTT	CASSLRTGPGNTIYF
.	.	TRBV6-5	TRBJ2-7	TGTGCCAGCAGTTACTCGGGGGGGCGTTCCGAGCAGTACTTC	CASSYSGGRSEQYF
.	.	TRBV7-2	TRBJ1-2	TGTGCCAGCAGCCTGGGGAATTTAAGGGGCGCGAATGGCTACACCTTC	CASSLGNLRGANGYTF
.	TRBD2	TRBV7-9	TRBJ2-2	TGTGCCAGCAGCTTCAGGAGCGGGGGCACCGGGGAGCTGTTTTTT	CASSFRSGGTGELFF
.	TRBD1	TRBV7-2	TRBJ1-2	TGTGCCAGCAGCTTCCGACAGGGCCCTTTAGGGGGCTACACCTTC	CASSFRQGPLGGYTF
.	.	TRBV9	TRBJ1-6	TGTGCCAGCAGCGTAGCTCTGAGGGTTTCTGATTCACCCCTCCACTTT	CASSVALRVSDSPLHF
.	TRBD1	TRBV15	TRBJ2-5	TGTGCCGCCAAGGGGGCCGAGACCCAGTACTTC	CAAKGAETQYF
.	.	TRBV5-1	TRBJ1-1	TGCGCCAGCAGCTTCTCTGGACAGAACCTGAACACTGAAGCTTTCTTT	CASSFSGQNLNTEAFF
once	.	TRBV30	TRBJ1-1	TGTGCCTGGAGGGGCTGGACAGACAACACTGAAGCTTTCTTT	CAWRGWTDNTEAFF
.	TRBD2	TRBV10-3	TRBJ2-7	TGTGCCATCAGTGTGATAGCGGGGGCCGCCTACGAGCAGTACTTC	CAISVIAGAAYEQYF
.	.	TRBV9	TRBJ1-2	TGTGCCAGCAGCGTAGGGACAGTAAGCGGCTATGGCTACACCTTC	CASSVGTVSGYGYTF
.	TRBD1	TRBV12-5	TRBJ1-1	TGTGCTAGTGGTGGACAGGGGGCTAAAAACACTGAAGCTTTCTTT	CASGGQGAKNTEAFF
.	.	TRBV6-5	TRBJ2-7	TGTGCCAGCACCCCTCTCGGAGCGGCGGAATACGAGCAGTACTTC	CASTPLGAAEYEQYF
.	TRBD2	TRBV7-9	TRBJ2-2	TGTGCCAGCAGCGGAGCGGGGCTGGACACCGGGGAGCTGTTTTTT	CASSGAGLDTGELFF
.	.	TRBV19	TRBJ1-4	TGTGCCAGTAGTATTAGGGGGGGGAATGAAAAACTGTTTTTT	CASSIRGGNEKLFF
.	TRBD2	TRBV18	TRBJ2-1	TGTGCCAGCTCTCCAGGACTAGCATTGGATGCCAGCTCCTACAATGAGCAGTTCTTC	CASSPGLALDASSYNEQFF
.	.	TRBV11-1	TRBJ1-5	TGTGCCAGCAGCTTACGCGGGGATAGCAATCAGCCCCAGCATTTT	CASSLRGDSNQPQHF
.	.	TRBV19	TRBJ1-4	TGTGCCAGTAGTTTACAGGATAGGCGGAAACTGTTTTTT	CASSLQDRRKLFF
once	TRBD2	TRBV5-1	TRBJ2-7	TGCGCCAGCAGCTTTCGGGGGGGGCAGCTAGATCGAGAAAACGAGCAGTACTTC	CASSFRGGQLDRENEQYF
.	.	TRBV15	TRBJ2-7	TGTGCCACCAGCAGAGATCTGGGGAGAGAGAACGAGCAGTACTTC	CATSRDLGRENEQYF
.	.	TRBV9	TRBJ2-7	TGTGCCAGCAGCGTGGCAGGGGCCCTCGACGAGCAGTACTTC	CASSVAGALDEQYF
.	.	TRBV5-1	TRBJ2-3	TGCGCCAGCAGCTTGGCCTCCCCTAGCACAGATACGCAGTATTTT	CASSLASPSTDTQYF
.	.	TRBV6-6	TRBJ1-5	TGTGCCAGCAGAACAGGTGGCAATCAGCCCCAGCATTTT	CASRTGGNQPQHF
once	TRBD1	TRBV6-6	TRBJ1-1	TGTGCCAGCAGCCCAGGGGGCCCATACACTGAAGCTTTCTTT	CASSPGGPYTEAFF
.	.	TRBV5-1	TRBJ2-5	TGCGCCAGCAGCCCACGGCGGGTTTCAAGAAAGGAGACCCAGTACTTC	CASSPRRVSRKETQYF
.	.	TRBV6-5	TRBJ2-7	TGTGCCAGCAGGCCCCCAACCAGCGAGCAGTACTTC	CASRPPTSEQYF
.	.	TRBV27	TRBJ2-1	TGTGCCAGCTACCAGGGGTGGGGGTTAGGGAATGAGCAGTTCTTC	CASYQGWGLGNEQFF
.	.	TRBV9	TRBJ1-4	TGTGCCAGCAGCGTAGGGCTTCAGACACCGGGGGAAAAACTGTTTTTT	CASSVGLQTPGEKLFF